The 23 T cell receptor beta chains reported below all come from one sample, sequenced in a study of post-analysis software for immune sequencing data. Whole-study findings and limits: Patients used about five TRBV segments, including TRBV5-6, TRBV5-1 and TRBV20-1, more often than controls.

Built from TCR beta cDNA, the libraries had unique molecular identifiers in them. MiXCR, applied by TCRdb to the PCR reads, yields one record per CDR3 protein. The data hold about 260,000 distinct CDR3 sequences, with 30% to 45% observed a single time. No antigen is known for these receptors. Material for sequencing was blood. The source of these receptors is a girl under 18 with multiple sclerosis.

This chain joins TRBV4-3 and TRBJ2-1; D ambiguous. Germline lookup yields CDR1 LGHNA and CDR2 YSLEER. This CDR3 region has 15 residues. With 3 bases removed from V and 0 bases from J, the gap between germline ends came to 9 bases. Written as DNA, the CDR3 is TGCGCCAGCAGCCAGATCCCAAGCTCCTACAATGAGCAGTTCTTC. Its translation: CASSQIPSSYNEQFF.

This clonotype has at least ten counts. The CDR3 sequence: CASSYSVTLHNEQFF. The CDR3 DNA follows: TGTGCCAGCAGTTACTCGGTTACGCTCCACAATGAGCAGTTCTTC. This sequence joins TRBV6-6 and TRBJ2-1; D gene uncertain. This CDR3 is 15 amino acids long. The germline V gene encodes CDR1 MNHNY and CDR2 SVGAGI (reference sequence). V dropped 0 bases and J dropped 5 bases, with 11 bases sitting between them.

In its sample, this clonotype was seen many times. V gene TRBV16 combines with J gene TRBJ1-4; possible D gene TRBD1, 6 bases. Per germline, CDR1 KGHSY and CDR2 FQNENV. Trimming left V 4 bases short and J 1 base short, with 7 bases between. The length of the CDR3 is 14 residues. CDR3 in DNA: TGTGCCAGCAGCCCACAGGGAACTAATGAAAAACTGTTTTTT. It is translated as CASSPQGTNEKLFF.

This clonotype was counted many times. The chain uses TRBV29-1 and TRBJ2-2, with 7 nucleotides matching TRBD1. The CDR3 consists of 13 residues. V gave up 8 bases and J gave up 3 bases; unmatched junction bases: 6. The germline V gene encodes CDR1 SQVTM and CDR2 ANQGSEA. The DNA of the CDR3 is TGCAGCTCGACAGGGCCGGACACCGGGGAGCTGTTTTTT. It yields the protein CSSTGPDTGELFF.

As to this clonotype: Being one base from a much bigger clone, this may be a read error. J is TRBJ2-1 and V is TRBV3-1, with a tentative D call TRBD2 (5 bases). The germline CDR1 and CDR2 sequences are LGHDT and YNNKEL (reference sequence). V lost 1 base, J lost 12 bases, and 10 bases lay in between. The CDR3 totals 12 residues. DNA of the CDR3: TGTGCCAGCAGCCAAGGACTCAGCGGGCAGTTCTTC. Amino acid sequence: CASSQGLSGQFF.

With respect to this clonotype: A much larger clone lies a single base off, so this may be a read error. The V and J genes are TRBV4-2 and TRBJ1-5, with no clear D. This CDR3 has 15 amino acids. Germline V gives CDR1 LGHNA, CDR2 YNFKEQ. The V end lost 0 bases, the J end lost 5 bases, and 11 bases lay between the germline ends. CDR3 nucleotides: TGTGCCAGCAGCCAAGATTGGAACGGCTATCAGCCCCAGCATTTT. It specifies CASSQDWNGYQPQHF.

This clonotype was counted a few times. The chain combines TRBV15 with TRBJ1-6; no firm D call. V lost 0 bases, J lost 0 bases, and 18 bases lay in between. Germline V lookup: CDR1 LNHNV, CDR2 YYDKDF (reference sequence). CDR3 length equals 20 residues. The CDR3 DNA reads as TGTGCCACCAGCAGAGACCCGCAACTCCGGGGAAGCTCCTATAATTCACCCCTCCACTTT. Amino acid sequence: CATSRDPQLRGSSYNSPLHF.

This sequence joins TRBV28 and TRBJ2-5; weak D call: TRBD1 (6 bases). V lost 8 bases, J lost 0 bases, and 10 bases lay in between. CDR1 and CDR2 (germline): MDHEN, SYDVKM. This CDR3 has 13 amino acids. The CDR3 coding sequence is TGTGCCAGCGAAGACAGGAACCAAGAGACCCAGTACTTC. Amino acids: CASEDRNQETQYF.

The chain links TRBV28 to TRBJ2-3; D is unresolved. Between the trimmed V and J ends, which lost 6 bases and 0 bases, there was a span of 13 bases. CDR1 and CDR2 from the germline V gene are MDHEN and SYDVKM. The CDR3 consists of 15 residues. This CDR3 is CASSPMGRSTDTQYF. The CDR3 region has the DNA TGTGCCAGCAGCCCAATGGGCCGAAGCACAGATACGCAGTATTTT.

The V and J genes are TRBV20-1 and TRBJ2-3, with 7 bases matching TRBD2. The CDR3 has 14 residues. The V segment lost 2 bases and the J segment 2 bases; nucleotides outside the gene matches: 4. From germline, CDR1 is DFQATT and CDR2 SNEGSKA (reference sequence). CDR3 residues: CSARKLADTDTQYF. The CDR3 DNA reads as TGCAGTGCTAGAAAGCTAGCGGACACAGATACGCAGTATTTT.

In its sample, this clonotype was seen a few times. The chain links TRBV15 to TRBJ2-7; D ambiguous. The DNA matches TRBJ2-5 better at its end, which makes the J call doubtful. This CDR3 has 11 amino acids. Germline CDR1 reads LNHNV; CDR2 reads YYDKDF (reference sequence). CDR3 loop: CATSTPGTQYF. The DNA of the CDR3 is TGTGCCACCAGCACCCCGGGGACCCAGTACTTC.

V and J are TRBV7-9 and TRBJ2-1; 7 bases fit TRBD2. With 5 bases clipped from V and 9 bases from J, the junction kept 13 bases outside the gene matches. This CDR3 is built from 15 residues. Germline V lookup: CDR1 SEHNR, CDR2 FQNEAQ (reference sequence). The CDR3 DNA follows: TGTGCCAGCAGCCTGACTAGCACCGAAAATAGTGAGCAGTTCTTC. Its translation: CASSLTSTENSEQFF.

The chain carries TRBV30 and TRBJ1-2; D gene uncertain. CDR1 and CDR2 (germline): GTSNPN, SVGIG (reference sequence). Deletions cut 4 bases from V and 9 bases from J, with 12 bases between. This CDR3 spans 11 amino acids. The CDR3 nucleotides are TGTGCCTGGATTGGTTTTGCTCGCTACACCTTC. This codes for CAWIGFARYTF.

In this sample, this clonotype turned up many times. The rearrangement uses TRBV6-4 and TRBJ2-1; TRBD2 matches at 8 bases. From germline, CDR1 is MRHNA and CDR2 SNTAGT. V lost 0 bases, J lost 2 bases, and 0 bases stayed unmatched. The CDR3 runs to 15 residues. The CDR3 DNA is TGTGCCAGCAGTGACTCTAGCGGGACCTACAATGAGCAGTTCTTC. It yields the protein CASSDSSGTYNEQFF.

This rearrangement joins TRBV7-2 to TRBJ1-6; 8 nucleotides agree with TRBD1. Germline assignment: CDR1 SGHTA and CDR2 FQGNSA. The length of the CDR3 is 14 residues. Trimming at V came to 5 bases and at J to 7 bases, leaving 4 bases not matched to a gene. The CDR3: CASSPRGRNSPLHF. The CDR3 region has the DNA TGTGCCAGCAGCCCCAGGGGGCGGAATTCACCCCTCCACTTT.

The sample holds one count of this clonotype. The chain joins TRBV7-3 to TRBJ2-1; D is tentatively TRBD1 or TRBD2 (5 bases each). The CDR3 is made up of 13 amino acids. V lost 3 bases and J lost 9, with 12 bases in between. Looked up from germline, CDR1 is SGHTA and CDR2 is FQGTGA. Here the CDR3 DNA reads TGTGCCAGCAGCTTCGCCTCGGGGACTGAGCAGTTCTTC. Residues: CASSFASGTEQFF.

This clonotype has only a few counts. The rearrangement uses TRBV6-1 and TRBJ1-6; tentatively, D is TRBD1 (5 bases). Germline V gene lookup returns CDR1 MNHNS and CDR2 SASEGT. This CDR3 has 14 amino acids. Trimming took off 7 bases at V and 5 bases at J, with 12 bases between the two ends. As DNA, the CDR3 is TGTGCCAGCATGGGGACGGTAGATAATTCACCCCTCCACTTT. Translation gives CASMGTVDNSPLHF.

The chain has TRBV6-2 or TRBV6-3 and TRBJ2-5; unclear D gene. Germline V lookup: CDR1 MNHEY, CDR2 SVGEGT. The CDR3 spans 11 residues. Trimming left V 5 bases short and J 10 bases short, with 11 bases between. CDR3: CASSRVGDQYF. The CDR3 region has the DNA TGTGCCAGCAGTCGGGTTGGCGACCAGTACTTC.

This clonotype was recorded at least ten times. The V gene is TRBV20-1, the J gene TRBJ2-1; perhaps TRBD2 as D (7 bases). Trimming left V 5 bases short and J 6 bases short, with 20 bases between. The V gene's germline CDR1 is DFQATT and CDR2 SNEGSKA (reference sequence). This CDR3 region has 15 residues. The CDR3, as DNA: TGCAGTGCTCGAAACCCCGTGGGGGGGCCCAATGAGCAGTTCTTC. As protein: CSARNPVGGPNEQFF.

The J gene is TRBJ1-2, the V gene TRBV15, with D possibly being TRBD1 (5 bases). The CDR3 sequence is 13 residues long. V lost 5 bases, J lost 4 bases, and 11 bases lay in between. Germline V gene sequence: CDR1 LNHNV, CDR2 YYDKDF (reference sequence). DNA of the CDR3: TGTGCCACCAGCGGAGGACAAACCTATGGCTACACCTTC. The encoded protein is CATSGGQTYGYTF.

This sequence joins TRBV10-3 and TRBJ2-5; D tentatively fits TRBD1 or TRBD2 (5 bases each). Trimming removed 2 bases from V and 1 base from J, with 14 bases in between. Germline V gene lookup returns CDR1 ENHRY and CDR2 SYGVKD. The CDR3 extends over 16 amino acids. CDR3 DNA: TGTGCCATCAGTGAGAAGTCTGGGGACGGCCAAGAGACCCAGTACTTC. This sequence encodes CAISEKSGDGQETQYF.

In its sample, this clonotype was seen many times. V gene TRBV5-1 combines with J gene TRBJ2-3; 7 bases agree with TRBD2. The ends lost 2 bases at V and 1 base at J; junction bases unmatched: 7. The CDR3 consists of 16 residues. Germline V gives CDR1 SGHRS, CDR2 YFSETQ. The CDR3: CASSFSGTKGTDTQYF. CDR3 sequence (DNA): TGCGCCAGCAGCTTCAGCGGGACTAAAGGCACAGATACGCAGTATTTT. Using reference TRBV5-1 and TRBJ2-3 for the parts outside the CDR3, the full variable domain is KAGVTQTPRYLIKTRGQQVTLSCSPISGHRSVSWYQQTPGQGLQFLFEYFSETQRNKGNFPGRFSGRQFSNSRSEMNVSTLELGDSALYLCASSFSGTKGTDTQYFGPGTRLTVL.

This clonotype was counted many times. This chain uses TRBV10-3 with TRBJ1-2, with D unresolved. V was cut by 11 bases and J by 3 bases, with 19 bases left in between. CDR3 size: 14 residues. Germline assignment: CDR1 ENHRY and CDR2 SYGVKD. CDR3 nucleotide sequence: TGTGCCCAAAGACACCCGAGGAACTACTATGGCTACACCTTC. Translated, it gives CAQRHPRNYYGYTF.